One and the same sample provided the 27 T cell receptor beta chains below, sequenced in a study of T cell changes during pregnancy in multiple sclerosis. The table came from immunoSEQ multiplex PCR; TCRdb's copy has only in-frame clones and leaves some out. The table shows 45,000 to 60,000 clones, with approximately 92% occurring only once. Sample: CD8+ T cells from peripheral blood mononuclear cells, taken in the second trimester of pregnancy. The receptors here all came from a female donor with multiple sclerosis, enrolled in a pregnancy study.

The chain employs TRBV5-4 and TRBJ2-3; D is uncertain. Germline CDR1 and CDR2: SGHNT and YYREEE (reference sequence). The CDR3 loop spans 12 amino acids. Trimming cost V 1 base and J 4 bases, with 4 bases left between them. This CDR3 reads CASSLYADTQYF. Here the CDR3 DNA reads TGTGCCAGCAGCTTGTATGCAGATACGCAGTATTTT.

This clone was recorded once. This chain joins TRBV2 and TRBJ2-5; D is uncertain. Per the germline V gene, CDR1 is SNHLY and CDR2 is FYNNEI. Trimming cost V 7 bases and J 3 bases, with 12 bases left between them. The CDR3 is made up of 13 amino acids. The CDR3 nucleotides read TGTGCCAGCATCCTTCAGAATGAAGAGACCCAGTACTTC. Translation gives CASILQNEETQYF.

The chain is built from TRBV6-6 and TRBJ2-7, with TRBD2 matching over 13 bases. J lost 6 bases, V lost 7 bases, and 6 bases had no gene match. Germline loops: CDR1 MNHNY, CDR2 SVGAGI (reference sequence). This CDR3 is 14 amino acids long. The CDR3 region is CASTGLAGEGEQYF. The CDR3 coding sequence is TGTGCCAGCACCGGACTAGCGGGGGAGGGCGAGCAGTACTTC.

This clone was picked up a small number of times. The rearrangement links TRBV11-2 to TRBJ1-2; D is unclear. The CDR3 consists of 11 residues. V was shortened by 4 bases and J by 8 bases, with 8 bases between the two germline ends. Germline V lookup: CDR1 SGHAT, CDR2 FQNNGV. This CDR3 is CASSSTGGYTF. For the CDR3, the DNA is TGTGCCAGCAGCTCGACGGGAGGCTACACCTTC. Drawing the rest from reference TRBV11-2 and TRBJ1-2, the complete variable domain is EAGVAQSPRYKIIEKRQSVAFWCNPISGHATLYWYQQILGQGPKLLIQFQNNGVVDDSQLPKDRFSAERLKGVDSTLKIQPAKLEDSAVYLCASSSTGGYTFGSGTRLTVV.

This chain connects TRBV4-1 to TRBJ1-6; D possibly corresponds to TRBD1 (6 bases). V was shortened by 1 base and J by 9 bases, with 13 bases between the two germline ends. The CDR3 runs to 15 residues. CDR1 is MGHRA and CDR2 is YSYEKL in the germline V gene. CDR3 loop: CASSQVAGASSPLHF. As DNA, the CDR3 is TGCGCCAGCAGCCAAGTGGCAGGGGCCAGTTCACCCCTCCACTTT.

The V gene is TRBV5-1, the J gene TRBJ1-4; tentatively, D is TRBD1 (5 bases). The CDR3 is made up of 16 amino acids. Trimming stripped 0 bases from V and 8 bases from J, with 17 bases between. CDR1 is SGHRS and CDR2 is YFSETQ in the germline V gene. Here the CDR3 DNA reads TGCGCCAGCAGCTTGGAGGGGCTCCCCGCTTCGGAAAAACTGTTTTTT. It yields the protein CASSLEGLPASEKLFF.

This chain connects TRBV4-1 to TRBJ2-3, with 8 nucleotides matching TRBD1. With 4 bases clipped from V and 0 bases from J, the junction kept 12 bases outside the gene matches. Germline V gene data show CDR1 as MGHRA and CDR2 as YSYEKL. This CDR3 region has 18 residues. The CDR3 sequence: CASSPIYAGTGSTDTQYF. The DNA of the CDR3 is TGCGCCAGCAGCCCGATCTACGCTGGGACAGGCAGCACAGATACGCAGTATTTT.

Written as DNA, the CDR3 is TGTGCCAGCAGCCGCCGGGACAAAAAGACAGATACGCAGTATTTT. It codes for CASSRRDKKTDTQYF. The chain joins TRBV5-5 to TRBJ2-3; tentatively, D is TRBD1 (6 bases). The CDR3 length is 15 residues. From germline, CDR1 is SGHKS and CDR2 YYEKEE (reference sequence). V lost 4 bases and J lost 3, with 15 bases in between.

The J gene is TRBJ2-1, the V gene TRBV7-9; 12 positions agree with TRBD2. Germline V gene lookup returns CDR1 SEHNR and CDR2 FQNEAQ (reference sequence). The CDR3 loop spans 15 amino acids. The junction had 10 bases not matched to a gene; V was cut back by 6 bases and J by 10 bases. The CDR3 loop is CASRELAGGSSEQFF. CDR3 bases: TGTGCCAGCAGGGAACTAGCGGGGGGCTCGTCAGAGCAGTTCTTC.

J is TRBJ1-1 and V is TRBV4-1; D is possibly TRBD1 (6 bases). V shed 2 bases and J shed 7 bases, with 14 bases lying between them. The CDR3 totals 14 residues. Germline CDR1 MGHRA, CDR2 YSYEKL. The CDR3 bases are TGCGCCAGCAGCCAATCAGGACAGTTTCTTGAAGCTTTCTTT. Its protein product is CASSQSGQFLEAFF.

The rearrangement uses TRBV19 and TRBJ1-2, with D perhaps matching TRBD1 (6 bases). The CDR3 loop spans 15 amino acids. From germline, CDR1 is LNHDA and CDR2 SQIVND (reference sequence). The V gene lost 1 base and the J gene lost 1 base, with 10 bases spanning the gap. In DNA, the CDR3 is TGTGCCAGTAGTATAGGACACAGGGATAACTATGGCTACACCTTC. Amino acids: CASSIGHRDNYGYTF.

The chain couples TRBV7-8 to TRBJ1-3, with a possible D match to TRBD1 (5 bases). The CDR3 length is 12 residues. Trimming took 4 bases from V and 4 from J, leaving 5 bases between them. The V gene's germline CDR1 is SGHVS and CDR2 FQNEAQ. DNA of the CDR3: TGTGCCAGCAGCTCAGGGGGAAACACCATATATTTT. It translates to CASSSGGNTIYF.

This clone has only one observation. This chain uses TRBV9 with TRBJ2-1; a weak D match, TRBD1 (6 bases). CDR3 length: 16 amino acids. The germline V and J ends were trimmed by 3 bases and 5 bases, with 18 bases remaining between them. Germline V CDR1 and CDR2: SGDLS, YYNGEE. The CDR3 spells CASSAITGTNNNEQFF. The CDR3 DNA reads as TGTGCCAGCAGCGCAATTACCGGGACAAATAACAATGAGCAGTTCTTC.

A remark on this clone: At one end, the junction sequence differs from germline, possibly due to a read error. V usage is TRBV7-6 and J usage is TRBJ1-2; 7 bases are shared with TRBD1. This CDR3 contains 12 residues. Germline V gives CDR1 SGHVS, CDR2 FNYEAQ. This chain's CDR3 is CASSIPGQPFSF. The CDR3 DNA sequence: TGTGCCAGCAGCATACCGGGACAGCCGTTTTCCTTC.

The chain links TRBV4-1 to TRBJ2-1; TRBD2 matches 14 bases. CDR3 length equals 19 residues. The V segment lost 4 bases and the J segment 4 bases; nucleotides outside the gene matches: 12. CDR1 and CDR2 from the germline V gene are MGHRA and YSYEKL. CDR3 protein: CASSPPSRTSGGRYNEQFF. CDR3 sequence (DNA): TGCGCCAGCAGCCCCCCGAGTCGGACTAGCGGGGGGCGTTACAATGAGCAGTTCTTC.

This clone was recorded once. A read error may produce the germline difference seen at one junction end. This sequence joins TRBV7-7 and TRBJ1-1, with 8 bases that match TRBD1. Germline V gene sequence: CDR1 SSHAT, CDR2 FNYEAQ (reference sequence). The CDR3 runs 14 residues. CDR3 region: CASSNRGLNTEAFF. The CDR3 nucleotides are TGTGCTAGCAGTAACAGGGGGTTGAACACTGAAGCTTTCTTT.

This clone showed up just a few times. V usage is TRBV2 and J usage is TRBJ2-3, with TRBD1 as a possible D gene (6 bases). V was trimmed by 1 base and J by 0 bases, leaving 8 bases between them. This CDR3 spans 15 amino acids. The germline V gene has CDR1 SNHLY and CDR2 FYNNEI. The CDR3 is CASSEGTASTDTQYF. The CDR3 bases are TGTGCCAGCAGTGAAGGGACAGCAAGCACAGATACGCAGTATTTT.

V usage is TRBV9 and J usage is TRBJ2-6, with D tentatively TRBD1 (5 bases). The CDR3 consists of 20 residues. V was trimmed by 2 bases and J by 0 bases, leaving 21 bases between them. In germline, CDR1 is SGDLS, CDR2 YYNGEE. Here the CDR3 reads CASSVDPRGGKDSGANVLTF. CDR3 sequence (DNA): TGTGCCAGCAGCGTGGATCCAAGGGGCGGTAAGGACTCTGGGGCCAACGTCCTGACTTTC.

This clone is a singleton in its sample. The CDR3 DNA follows: TGTGCCAGCAACCCTAAGGAGACTTCCCAAGAGACCCAGTACTTC. Residues: CASNPKETSQETQYF. This chain joins TRBV6-6 and TRBJ2-5, with D unresolved. The CDR3 runs to 15 residues. Per germline, CDR1 MNHNY and CDR2 SVGAGI (reference sequence). V gave up 7 bases and J gave up 1 base, with 16 bases separating them.

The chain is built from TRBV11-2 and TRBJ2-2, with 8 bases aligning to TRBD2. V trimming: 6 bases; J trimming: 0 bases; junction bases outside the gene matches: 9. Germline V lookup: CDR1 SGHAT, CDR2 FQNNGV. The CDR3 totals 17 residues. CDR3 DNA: TGTGCCAGCAGGCCTCTGGCGGGGGGACCGAACACCGGGGAGCTGTTTTTT. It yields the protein CASRPLAGGPNTGELFF.

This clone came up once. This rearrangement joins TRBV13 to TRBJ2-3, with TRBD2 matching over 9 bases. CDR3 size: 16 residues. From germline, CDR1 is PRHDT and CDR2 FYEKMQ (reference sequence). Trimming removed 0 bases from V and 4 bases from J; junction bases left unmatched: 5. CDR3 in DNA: TGTGCCAGCAGCTTAGGTTCTAGCGGGGTTTCAGATACGCAGTATTTT. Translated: CASSLGSSGVSDTQYF.

CDR3 sequence (DNA): TGTGCCAGCATCCGGGAGGGAAAACTGTTTTTT. Protein sequence: CASIREGKLFF. The chain recombines TRBV2 with TRBJ1-4; D unresolved. V was shortened by 7 bases and J by 10 bases, with 10 bases between the two germline ends. Germline V gene lookup returns CDR1 SNHLY and CDR2 FYNNEI. This CDR3 has 11 amino acids.

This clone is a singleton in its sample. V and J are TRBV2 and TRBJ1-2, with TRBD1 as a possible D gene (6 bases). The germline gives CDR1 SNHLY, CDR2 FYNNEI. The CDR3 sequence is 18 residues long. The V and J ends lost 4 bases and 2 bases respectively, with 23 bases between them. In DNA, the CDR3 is TGTGCCAGCAGTGTACCCTCCGGGACAAGCTTTGTAAACTATGGCTACACCTTC. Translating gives CASSVPSGTSFVNYGYTF.

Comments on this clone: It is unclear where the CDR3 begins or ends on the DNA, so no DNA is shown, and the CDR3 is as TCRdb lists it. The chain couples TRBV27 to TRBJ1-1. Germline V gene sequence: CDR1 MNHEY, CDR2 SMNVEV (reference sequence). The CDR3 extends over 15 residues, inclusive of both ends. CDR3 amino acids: CASSTSWGGNTEAFF.

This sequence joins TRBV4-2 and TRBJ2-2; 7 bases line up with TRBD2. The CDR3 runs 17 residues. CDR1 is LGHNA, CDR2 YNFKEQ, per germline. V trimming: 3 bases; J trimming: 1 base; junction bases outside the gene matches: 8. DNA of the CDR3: TGTGCCAGCAGCCAGGGAGGAGGCGGGGGGAACACCGGGGAGCTGTTTTTT. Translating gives CASSQGGGGGNTGELFF.

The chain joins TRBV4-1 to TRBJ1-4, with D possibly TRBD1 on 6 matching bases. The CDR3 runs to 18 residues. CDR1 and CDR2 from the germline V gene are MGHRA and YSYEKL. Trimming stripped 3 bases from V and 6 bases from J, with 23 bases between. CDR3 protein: CASSHPEGTNSMHEKLFF. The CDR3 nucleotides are TGCGCCAGCAGCCACCCCGAAGGGACAAACTCTATGCATGAAAAACTGTTTTTT.

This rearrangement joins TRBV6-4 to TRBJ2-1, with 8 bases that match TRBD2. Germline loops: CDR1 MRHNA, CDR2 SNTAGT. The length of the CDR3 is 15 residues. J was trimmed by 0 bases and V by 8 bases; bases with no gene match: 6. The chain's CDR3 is CASGAAGGSYNEQFF. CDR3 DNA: TGTGCCAGCGGGGCGGCGGGGGGCTCCTACAATGAGCAGTTCTTC.